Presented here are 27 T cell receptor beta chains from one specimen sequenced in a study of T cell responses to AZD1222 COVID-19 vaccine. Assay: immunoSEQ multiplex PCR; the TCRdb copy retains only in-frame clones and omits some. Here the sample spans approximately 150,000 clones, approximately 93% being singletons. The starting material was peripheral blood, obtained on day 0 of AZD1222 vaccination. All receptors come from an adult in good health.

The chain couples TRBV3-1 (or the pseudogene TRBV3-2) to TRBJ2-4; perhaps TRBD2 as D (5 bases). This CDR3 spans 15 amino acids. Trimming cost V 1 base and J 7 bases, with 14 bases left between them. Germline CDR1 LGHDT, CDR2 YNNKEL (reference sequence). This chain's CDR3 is CASSQATRATNIQYF. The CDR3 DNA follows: TGTGCCAGCAGCCAAGCCACTAGGGCGACTAACATTCAGTACTTC.

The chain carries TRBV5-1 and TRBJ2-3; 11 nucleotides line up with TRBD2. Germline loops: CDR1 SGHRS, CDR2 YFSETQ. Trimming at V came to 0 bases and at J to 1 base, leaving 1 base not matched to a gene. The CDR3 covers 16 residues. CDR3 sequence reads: CASSLALAGGTDTQYF. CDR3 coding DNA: TGCGCCAGCAGCTTGGCACTAGCGGGGGGCACAGATACGCAGTATTTT.

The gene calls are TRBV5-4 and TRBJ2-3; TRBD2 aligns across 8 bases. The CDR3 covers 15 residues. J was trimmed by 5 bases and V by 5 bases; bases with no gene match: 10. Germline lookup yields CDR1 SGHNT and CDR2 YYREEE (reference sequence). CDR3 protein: CASRPGLAGLDTQYF. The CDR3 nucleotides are TGTGCCAGCAGACCTGGACTAGCAGGATTAGATACGCAGTATTTT. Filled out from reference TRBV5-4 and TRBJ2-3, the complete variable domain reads ETGVTQSPTHLIKTRGQQVTLRCSSQSGHNTVSWYQQALGQGPQFIFQYYREEENGRGNFPPRFSGLQFPNYSSELNVNALELDDSALYLCASRPGLAGLDTQYFGPGTRLTVL.

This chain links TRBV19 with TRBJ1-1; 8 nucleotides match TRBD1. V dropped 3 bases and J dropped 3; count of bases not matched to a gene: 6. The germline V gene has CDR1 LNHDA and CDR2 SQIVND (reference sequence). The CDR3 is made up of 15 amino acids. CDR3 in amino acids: CASSIWGTGHTEAFF. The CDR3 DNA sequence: TGTGCCAGTAGTATCTGGGGGACAGGTCACACTGAAGCTTTCTTT. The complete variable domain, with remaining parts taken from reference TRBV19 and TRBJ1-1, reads DGGITQSPKYLFRKEGQNVTLSCEQNLNHDAMYWYRQDPGQGLRLIYYSQIVNDFQKGDIAEGYSVSREKKESFPLTVTSAQKNPTAFYLCASSIWGTGHTEAFFGQGTRLTVV.

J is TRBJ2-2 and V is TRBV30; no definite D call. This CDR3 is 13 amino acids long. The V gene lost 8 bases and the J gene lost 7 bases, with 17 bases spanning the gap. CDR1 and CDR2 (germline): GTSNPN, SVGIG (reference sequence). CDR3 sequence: CASSTVSFGELFF. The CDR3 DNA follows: TGTGCCAGTAGTACTGTGTCTTTCGGGGAGCTGTTTTTT.

The CDR3 sequence is CASSLMRGNTEAFF. CDR3 DNA: TGTGCCAGCAGCTTGATGAGGGGGAACACTGAAGCTTTCTTT. The rearrangement joins TRBV5-6 to TRBJ1-1; D perhaps matches TRBD1 (5 bases). The germline gives CDR1 SGHDT, CDR2 YYEEEE. There are 14 residues in the CDR3. V was clipped by 1 base and J by 1 base, with 8 bases between them.

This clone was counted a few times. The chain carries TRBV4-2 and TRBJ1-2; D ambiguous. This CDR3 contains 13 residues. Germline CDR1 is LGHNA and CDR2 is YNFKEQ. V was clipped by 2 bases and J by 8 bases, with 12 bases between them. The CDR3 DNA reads TGTGCCAGCAGCCAACAAGTGTTGGGGGGCTACACCTTC. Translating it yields CASSQQVLGGYTF.

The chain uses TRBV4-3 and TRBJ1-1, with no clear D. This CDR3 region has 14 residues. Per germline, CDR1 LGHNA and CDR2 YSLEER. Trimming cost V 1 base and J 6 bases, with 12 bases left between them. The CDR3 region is CASSQGMGGPEAFF. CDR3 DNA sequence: TGCGCCAGCAGCCAAGGGATGGGTGGCCCTGAAGCTTTCTTT.

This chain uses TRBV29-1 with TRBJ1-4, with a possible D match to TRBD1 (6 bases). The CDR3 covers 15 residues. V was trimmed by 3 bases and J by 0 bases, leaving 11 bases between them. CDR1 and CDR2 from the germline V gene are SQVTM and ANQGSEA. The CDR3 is CSVDGGTSTNEKLFF. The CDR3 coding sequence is TGCAGCGTTGATGGCGGGACATCAACTAATGAAAAACTGTTTTTT.

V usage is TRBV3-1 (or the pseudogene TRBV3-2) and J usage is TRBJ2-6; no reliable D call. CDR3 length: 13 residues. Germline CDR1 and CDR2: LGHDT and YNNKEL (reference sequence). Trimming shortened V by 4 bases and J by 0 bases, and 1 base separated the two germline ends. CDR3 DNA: TGTGCCAGCAGCCGCTCTGGGGCCAACGTCCTGACTTTC. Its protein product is CASSRSGANVLTF.

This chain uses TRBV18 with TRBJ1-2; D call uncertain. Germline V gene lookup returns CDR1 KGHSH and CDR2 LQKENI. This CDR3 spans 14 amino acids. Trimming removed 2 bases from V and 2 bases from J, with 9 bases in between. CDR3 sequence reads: CASSPRPLNYGYTF. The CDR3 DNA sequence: TGTGCCAGCTCACCAAGGCCTTTAAACTATGGCTACACCTTC.

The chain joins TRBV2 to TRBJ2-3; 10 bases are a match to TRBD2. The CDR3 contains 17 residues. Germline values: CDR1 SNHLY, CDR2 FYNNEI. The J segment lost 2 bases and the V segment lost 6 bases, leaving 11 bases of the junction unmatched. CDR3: CASRGYELAGLTDTQYF. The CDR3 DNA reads TGTGCCAGCAGGGGCTACGAACTAGCGGGGCTCACAGATACGCAGTATTTT.

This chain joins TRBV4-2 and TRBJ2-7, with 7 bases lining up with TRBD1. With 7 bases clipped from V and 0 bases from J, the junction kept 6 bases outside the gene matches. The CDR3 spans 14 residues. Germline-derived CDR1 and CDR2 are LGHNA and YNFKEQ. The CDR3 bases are TGTGCCAGCAAAGGGACAGCGAGCTCCTACGAGCAGTACTTC. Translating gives CASKGTASSYEQYF.

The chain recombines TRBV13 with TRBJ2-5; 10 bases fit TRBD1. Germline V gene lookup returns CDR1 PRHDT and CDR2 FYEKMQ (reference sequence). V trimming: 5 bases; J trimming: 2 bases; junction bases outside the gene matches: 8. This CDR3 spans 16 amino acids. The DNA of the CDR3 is TGTGCCAGCAGCCTCCGGGGACAGGGGTCACAAGAGACCCAGTACTTC. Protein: CASSLRGQGSQETQYF. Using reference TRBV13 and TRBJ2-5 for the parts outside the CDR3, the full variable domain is AAGVIQSPRHLIKEKRETATLKCYPIPRHDTVYWYQQGPGQDPQFLISFYEKMQSDKGSIPDRFSAQQFSDYHSELNMSSLELGDSALYFCASSLRGQGSQETQYFGPGTRLLVL.

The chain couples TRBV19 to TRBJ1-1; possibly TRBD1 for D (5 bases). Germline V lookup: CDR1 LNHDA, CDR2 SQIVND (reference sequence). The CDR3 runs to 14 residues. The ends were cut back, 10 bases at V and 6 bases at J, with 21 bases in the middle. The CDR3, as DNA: TGTGCCACGCGGGACGGCTTAGTTTTACCTGAAGCTTTCTTT. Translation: CATRDGLVLPEAFF.

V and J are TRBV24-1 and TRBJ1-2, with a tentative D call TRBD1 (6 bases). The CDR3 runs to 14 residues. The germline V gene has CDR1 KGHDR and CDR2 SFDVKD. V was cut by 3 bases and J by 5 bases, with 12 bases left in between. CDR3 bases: TGTGCCACCAGTGATACCGACAGGACTTATGGCTACACCTTC. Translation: CATSDTDRTYGYTF.

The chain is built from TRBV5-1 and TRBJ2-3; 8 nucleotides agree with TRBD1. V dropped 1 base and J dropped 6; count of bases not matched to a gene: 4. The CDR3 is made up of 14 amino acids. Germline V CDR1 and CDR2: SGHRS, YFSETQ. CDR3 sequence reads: CASSLQGAVDTQYF. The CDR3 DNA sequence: TGCGCCAGCAGCTTGCAGGGGGCGGTGGATACGCAGTATTTT.

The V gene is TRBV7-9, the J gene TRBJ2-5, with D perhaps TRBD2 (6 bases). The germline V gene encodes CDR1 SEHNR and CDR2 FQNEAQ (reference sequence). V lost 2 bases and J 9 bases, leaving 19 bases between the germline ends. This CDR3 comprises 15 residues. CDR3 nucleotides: TGTGCCAGCAGCTTATTTGGGGAGGCCCGAGGGGCCCAGTACTTC. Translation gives CASSLFGEARGAQYF.

The CDR3 spells CSASSGQWVNQPQHF. The CDR3 DNA reads as TGCAGTGCTAGTTCGGGACAGTGGGTCAATCAGCCCCAGCATTTT. V is TRBV20-1 and J is TRBJ1-5; TRBD1 matches 7 bases. V was pared by 3 bases and J by 3 bases, with 8 bases of the junction left unmatched. Per germline, CDR1 DFQATT and CDR2 SNEGSKA (reference sequence). The CDR3 contains 15 residues.

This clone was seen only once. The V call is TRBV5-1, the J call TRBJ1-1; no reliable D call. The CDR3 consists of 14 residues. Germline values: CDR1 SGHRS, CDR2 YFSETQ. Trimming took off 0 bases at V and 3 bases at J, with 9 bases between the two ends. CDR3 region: CASSLEAGYTEAFF. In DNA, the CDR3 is TGCGCCAGCAGCTTGGAGGCGGGTTACACTGAAGCTTTCTTT.

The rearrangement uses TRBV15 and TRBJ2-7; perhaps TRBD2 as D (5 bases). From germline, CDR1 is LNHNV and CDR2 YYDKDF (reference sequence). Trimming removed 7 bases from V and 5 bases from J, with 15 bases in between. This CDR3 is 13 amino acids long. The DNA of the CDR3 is TGTGCCACCAATGAGGGAAGATCTAACGAGCAGTACTTC. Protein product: CATNEGRSNEQYF. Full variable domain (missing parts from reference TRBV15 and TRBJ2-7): DAMVIQNPRYQVTQFGKPVTLSCSQTLNHNVMYWYQQKSSQAPKLLFHYYDKDFNNEADTPDNFQSRRPNTSFCFLDIRSPGLGDTAMYLCATNEGRSNEQYFGPGTRLTVT.

The CDR3 DNA sequence: TGTGCCAGCAGCTGGCCCGGGGGCAGGGCAGGTCAGCCCCAGCATTTT. Its protein is CASSWPGGRAGQPQHF. V gene TRBV5-6 combines with J gene TRBJ1-5; possible D gene TRBD1, 6 bases. CDR3 length: 16 amino acids. Between the trimmed V and J ends, which lost 3 bases and 6 bases, there was a span of 19 bases. In germline, CDR1 is SGHDT, CDR2 YYEEEE. The variable domain in full, completed from reference TRBV5-6 and TRBJ1-5, reads DAGVTQSPTHLIKTRGQQVTLRCSPKSGHDTVSWYQQALGQGPQFIFQYYEEEERQRGNFPDRFSGHQFPNYSSELNVNALLLGDSALYLCASSWPGGRAGQPQHFGDGTRLSIL.

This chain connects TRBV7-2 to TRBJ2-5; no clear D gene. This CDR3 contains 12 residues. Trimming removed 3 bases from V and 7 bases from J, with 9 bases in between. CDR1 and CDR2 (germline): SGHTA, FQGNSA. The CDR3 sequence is CASSLPSGTQYF. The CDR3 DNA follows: TGTGCCAGCAGCTTGCCCTCCGGGACCCAGTACTTC.

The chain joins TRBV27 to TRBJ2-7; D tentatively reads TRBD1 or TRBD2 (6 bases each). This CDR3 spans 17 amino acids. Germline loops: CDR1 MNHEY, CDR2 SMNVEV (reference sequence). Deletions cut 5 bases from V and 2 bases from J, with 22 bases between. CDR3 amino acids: CASSPQGGGWGTYEQYF. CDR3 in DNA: TGTGCCAGCAGTCCCCAAGGAGGGGGGTGGGGCACCTACGAGCAGTACTTC.

CDR3 sequence: CASSRGTGRNTIYF. CDR3 coding DNA: TGTGCCAGCAGCCGCGGGACAGGGAGGAACACCATATATTTT. The genes are TRBV28 and TRBJ1-3; the match to TRBD1 covers 9 bases. The J segment lost 7 bases and the V segment lost 6 bases, leaving 7 bases of the junction unmatched. CDR1 and CDR2 from the germline V gene are MDHEN and SYDVKM. This CDR3 spans 14 amino acids.

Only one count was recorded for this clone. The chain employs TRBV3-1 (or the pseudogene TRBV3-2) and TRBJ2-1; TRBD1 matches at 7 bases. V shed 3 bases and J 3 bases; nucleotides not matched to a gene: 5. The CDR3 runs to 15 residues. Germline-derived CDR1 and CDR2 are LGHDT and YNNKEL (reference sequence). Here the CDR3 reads CASSQGTDRYNEQFF. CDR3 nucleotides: TGTGCCAGCAGCCAGGGGACAGACCGCTACAATGAGCAGTTCTTC.

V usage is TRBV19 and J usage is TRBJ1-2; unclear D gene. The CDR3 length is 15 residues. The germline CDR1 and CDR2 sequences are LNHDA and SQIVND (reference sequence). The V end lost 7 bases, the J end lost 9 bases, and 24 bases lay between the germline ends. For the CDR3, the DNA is TGTGCCAGTACCACTACTCCCCCACGTTCCTGGAGCTACACCTTC. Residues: CASTTTPPRSWSYTF. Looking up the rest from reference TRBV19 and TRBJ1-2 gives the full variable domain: DGGITQSPKYLFRKEGQNVTLSCEQNLNHDAMYWYRQDPGQGLRLIYYSQIVNDFQKGDIAEGYSVSREKKESFPLTVTSAQKNPTAFYLCASTTTPPRSWSYTFGSGTRLTVV.